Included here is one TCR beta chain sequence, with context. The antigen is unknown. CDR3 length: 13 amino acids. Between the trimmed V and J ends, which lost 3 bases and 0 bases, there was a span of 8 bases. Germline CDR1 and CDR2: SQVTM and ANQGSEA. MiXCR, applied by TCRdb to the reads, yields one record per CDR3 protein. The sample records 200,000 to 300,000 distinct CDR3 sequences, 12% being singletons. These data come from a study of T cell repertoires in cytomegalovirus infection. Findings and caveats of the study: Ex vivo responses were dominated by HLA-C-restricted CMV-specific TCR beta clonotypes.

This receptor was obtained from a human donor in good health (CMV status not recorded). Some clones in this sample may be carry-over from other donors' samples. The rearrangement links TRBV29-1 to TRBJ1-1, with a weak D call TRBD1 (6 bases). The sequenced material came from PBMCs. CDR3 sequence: CSVDRGVNTEAFF. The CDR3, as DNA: TGCAGCGTTGATAGGGGGGTGAACACTGAAGCTTTCTTT.